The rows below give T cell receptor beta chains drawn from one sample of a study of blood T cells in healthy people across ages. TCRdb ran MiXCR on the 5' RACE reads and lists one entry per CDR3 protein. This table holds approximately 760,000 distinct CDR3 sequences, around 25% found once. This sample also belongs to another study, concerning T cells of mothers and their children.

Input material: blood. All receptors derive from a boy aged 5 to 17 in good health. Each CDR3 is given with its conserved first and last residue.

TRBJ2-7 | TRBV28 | CASRLYRGLASYEQYF
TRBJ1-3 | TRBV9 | CASSVGSVGNTIYF
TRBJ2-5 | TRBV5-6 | CASSLVTGFQETQYF
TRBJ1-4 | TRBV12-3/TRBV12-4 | CASSFGSREPNEKLFF
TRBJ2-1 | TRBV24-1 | CATSPRDRSSYNEQFF
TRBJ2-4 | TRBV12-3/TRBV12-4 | CASTWTGGVNIQYF
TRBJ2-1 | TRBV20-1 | CSARDRAVVEQFF
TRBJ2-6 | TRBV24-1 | CATSDYGQTSGANVLTF
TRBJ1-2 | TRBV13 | CASSLSADPVNGYTF
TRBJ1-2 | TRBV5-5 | CASSSPGQSYGYTF
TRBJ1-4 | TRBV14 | CASSPVYGAAAKLFF
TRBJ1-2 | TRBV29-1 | CSVEGQGDGGYTF
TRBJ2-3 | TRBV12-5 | CASGLGQGTDTQYF